Given below is one T cell receptor beta chain in context. The data derive from a study of blood T cell repertoires in COVID-19. Study-level information: Material from acute and convalescent COVID-19 was sourced from the United States, Italy and Spain. From T cells, B-cell-depleted T cells, or PBMCs came the material, which was cDNA or gDNA.

In the original processing: Estimation of nucleated cell counts was performed using reference gene primer amplification. Repertoires were generated with immunoSEQ multiplex PCR, while TCRdb's copy carries only in-frame clones and drops some. V, J and clone size are those of that table, while D and trimming were read from the DNA. In the table there are around 100,000 clones, around 90% of which are singletons. This TCR was recovered from a woman of 80 years or more in a cohort sampled during active COVID-19. The sample consisted of peripheral blood.

The CDR3 here is CASSDTGGSYLSTDTQYF. The CDR3 DNA is TGTGCCAGCAGTGACACAGGGGGGTCTTATCTAAGCACAGATACGCAGTATTTT. The chain links TRBV27 to TRBJ2-3, with TRBD1 matching over 8 bases. The germline gives CDR1 MNHEY, CDR2 SMNVEV (reference sequence). The CDR3 runs 18 residues. Losses at the gene ends were 5 bases for V and 0 bases for J; bases not matched to a gene: 13.